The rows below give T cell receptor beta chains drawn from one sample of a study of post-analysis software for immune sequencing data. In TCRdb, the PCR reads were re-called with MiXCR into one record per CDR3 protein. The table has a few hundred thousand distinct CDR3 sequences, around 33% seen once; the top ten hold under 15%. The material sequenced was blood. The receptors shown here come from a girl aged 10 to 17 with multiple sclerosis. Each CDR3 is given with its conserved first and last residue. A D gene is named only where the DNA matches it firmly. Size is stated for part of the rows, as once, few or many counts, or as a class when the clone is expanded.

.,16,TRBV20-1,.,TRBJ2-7,TGCAGTGCTAGAAGCCTCCTACAGGGAACGTGGGACGAGCAGTACTTC,CSARSLLQGTWDEQYF
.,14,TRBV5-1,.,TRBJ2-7,TGCGCCAGCAGCTGGAGTGGGGGGCTGAGGGAGCAGTACTTC,CASSWSGGLREQYF
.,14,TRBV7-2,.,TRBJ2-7,TGTGCCAGCAGCCCTTCCGGGACCTCCTACGAGCAGTACTTC,CASSPSGTSYEQYF
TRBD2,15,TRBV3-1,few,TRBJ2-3,TGTGCCAGCAGCCCCAGCGGGGTTCACACAGATACGCAGTATTTT,CASSPSGVHTDTQYF
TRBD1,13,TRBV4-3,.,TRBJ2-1,TGCGCCAGCAGCCGACAGGGTCGGAGTGAGCAGTTCTTC,CASSRQGRSEQFF
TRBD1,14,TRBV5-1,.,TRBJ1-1,TGCGCCAGCGGCTTGGGGGGGACAGGGAAGGAAGCTTTCTTT,CASGLGGTGKEAFF
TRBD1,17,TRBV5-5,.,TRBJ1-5,TGTGCCAGCAGCGGAACAGGGGAACATTGTTGCAATCAGCCCCAGCATTTT,CASSGTGEHCCNQPQHF
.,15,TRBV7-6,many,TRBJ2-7,TGTGCCAGCAGCTTAGGGCAGGGAAGCTCCTACGAGCAGTACTTC,CASSLGQGSSYEQYF
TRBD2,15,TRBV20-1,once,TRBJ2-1,TGCAGTGCTAGAGTCCCCGGGACTAACCCCAATGAGCAGTTCTTC,CSARVPGTNPNEQFF
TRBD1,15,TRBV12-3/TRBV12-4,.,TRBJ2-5,TGTGCCAGCAGTCCCAGGACAGGGCGCAAAGAGACCCAGTACTTC,CASSPRTGRKETQYF
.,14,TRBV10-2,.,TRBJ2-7,TGCGCCAGCAGTGAGTCGAGTAGCTCCTACGAGCAGTACTTC,CASSESSSSYEQYF
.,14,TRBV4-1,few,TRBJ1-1,TGCGCCAGCATGAACAGGGCACGGAACACTGAAGCTTTCTTT,CASMNRARNTEAFF
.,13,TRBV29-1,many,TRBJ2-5,TGCAGCGTTGTGGGGACCACGCAAGAGACCCAGTACTTC,CSVVGTTQETQYF
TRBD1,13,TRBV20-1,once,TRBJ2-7,TGCAGTGCCACTGACAGGGAGACTTACGAGCAGTACTTC,CSATDRETYEQYF
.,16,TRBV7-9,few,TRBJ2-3,TGTGCCAGCAGCTGGTCCGGGACTGAAATCACAGATACGCAGTATTTT,CASSWSGTEITDTQYF
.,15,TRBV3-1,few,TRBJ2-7,TGTGCCAGCAGCCTCCGGGCAGGGGCCGAATACGAGCAGTACTTC,CASSLRAGAEYEQYF
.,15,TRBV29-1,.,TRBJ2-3,TGCAGCGTTGAAGTGCCCGAGTTTAGCGGAGATACGCAGTATTTT,CSVEVPEFSGDTQYF